This T cell receptor beta chain derives from a study of T-cell reconstitution after alpha-beta-depleted transplantation in children. Molecular barcoding with unique molecular identifiers was used for the TCRbeta library. TCRdb processed the PCR reads anew with MiXCR; each CDR3 protein has one entry. Of about 4,000 distinct CDR3 sequences in the sample, 9.1% were seen once. This clonotype occurred many times. Germline CDR1 and CDR2: SGHRS and YFSETQ. There are 16 residues in the CDR3. Trimming removed 2 bases from V and 0 bases from J; junction bases left unmatched: 7. The sequence was obtained from a male patient under 10 years old who had a stem cell transplant for acute lymphoblastic leukemia, so the T cells may come from the graft donor. The sample was PBMCs, mostly from graft donor cells, taken 180 days after TCRalphabeta/CD19-depleted stem cell transplant. The V and J genes are TRBV5-1 and TRBJ2-7; 8 nucleotides line up with TRBD1. The CDR3 region has the DNA TGCGCCAGCAGCTTCGGGACAGGCGGAGACTCCTACGAGCAGTACTTC. The encoded protein is CASSFGTGGDSYEQYF.